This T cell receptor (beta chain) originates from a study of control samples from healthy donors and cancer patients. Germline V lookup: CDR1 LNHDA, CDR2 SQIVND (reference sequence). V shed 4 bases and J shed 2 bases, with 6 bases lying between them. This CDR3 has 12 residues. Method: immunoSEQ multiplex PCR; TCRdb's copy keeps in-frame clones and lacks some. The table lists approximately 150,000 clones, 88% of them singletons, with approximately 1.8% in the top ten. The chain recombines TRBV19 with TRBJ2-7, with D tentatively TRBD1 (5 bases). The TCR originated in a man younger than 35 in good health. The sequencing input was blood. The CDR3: CASSTGTYEQYF. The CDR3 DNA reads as TGTGCCAGTAGTACAGGGACCTACGAGCAGTACTTC.